The 18 T cell receptor beta chains listed next were all sequenced from one sample in a study of blood T cell repertoires in COVID-19. Sequencing was performed with immunoSEQ multiplex PCR; in TCRdb, only in-frame clones are kept and a portion is missing. The sample has 150,000 to 200,000 clones; nearly 85% are singletons. Sequenced input: peripheral blood. The source of these receptors is a woman aged 30 to 39 with acute or convalescent COVID-19.

The gene calls are TRBV7-9 and TRBJ2-7; the D is unclear. In germline, CDR1 is SEHNR, CDR2 FQNEAQ (reference sequence). Trimming shortened V by 6 bases and J by 5 bases, and 14 bases separated the two germline ends. The CDR3 consists of 13 residues. In nucleotides, the CDR3 is TGTGCCAGCAGTCAAACCCTAGGCGACGAGCAGTACTTC. Protein sequence: CASSQTLGDEQYF.

The genes are TRBV28 and TRBJ2-5; D possibly corresponds to TRBD2 (5 bases). V gave up 5 bases and J gave up 9 bases, with 16 bases separating them. The germline gives CDR1 MDHEN, CDR2 SYDVKM. The CDR3 runs to 13 residues. The CDR3 loop is CASSLTNPGSQYF. The CDR3 region has the DNA TGTGCCAGCAGTCTAACTAATCCGGGATCCCAGTACTTC.

The chain uses TRBV7-9 and TRBJ1-2; weak D call: TRBD1 (5 bases). CDR3 length equals 13 residues. The V gene's germline CDR1 is SEHNR and CDR2 FQNEAQ (reference sequence). The CDR3 loop is CSGEGQLDYGYTF. The CDR3 DNA reads as TGTTCTGGGGAGGGGCAATTGGACTATGGCTACACCTTC. The whole variable domain, filled in from reference TRBV7-9 and TRBJ1-2, reads DTGVSQNPRHKITKRGQNVTFRCDPISEHNRLYWYRQTLGQGPEFLTYFQNEAQLEKSRLLSDRFSAERPKGSFSTLEIQRTEQGDSAMYLCSGEGQLDYGYTFGSGTRLTVV.

This clone has just one count. This chain joins TRBV28 and TRBJ2-3, with D maybe TRBD1 (5 bases). Between the trimmed V and J ends, which lost 4 bases and 2 bases, there was a span of 10 bases. Germline CDR1 reads MDHEN; CDR2 reads SYDVKM. CDR3 length: 14 amino acids. The DNA for the CDR3 is TGTGCCAGCAGTTCGCGACAGTACACAGATACGCAGTATTTT. Its protein is CASSSRQYTDTQYF.

This clone was observed once. The DNA of the CDR3 is TGTGCCATCAGGACAGGGTTGGGTGAAAAACTGTTTTTT. Residues: CAIRTGLGEKLFF. The rearrangement links TRBV10-3 to TRBJ1-4; 7 bases are shared with TRBD1. The germline V gene has CDR1 ENHRY and CDR2 SYGVKD. The CDR3 consists of 13 residues. V was pared by 6 bases and J by 7 bases, with 5 bases of the junction left unmatched.

The CDR3 region is CASSARRGTLNTEAFF. The CDR3 nucleotides are TGTGCCAGCAGCGCCCGCAGGGGCACCTTGAACACTGAAGCTTTCTTT. The V and J genes are TRBV9 and TRBJ1-1; a possible D gene is TRBD1 (6 bases). V lost 3 bases, J lost 0 bases, and 15 bases lay in between. The CDR3 covers 16 residues. Germline CDR1 SGDLS, CDR2 YYNGEE.

In its sample, this clone was seen once. This chain links TRBV6-4 with TRBJ1-2, with 7 bases lining up with TRBD1. The CDR3 has 15 residues. The germline V gene encodes CDR1 MRHNA and CDR2 SNTAGT. The trim removed 7 bases at V and 2 bases at J, leaving 10 bases unmatched. The CDR3 loop reads CASKESGRGNYGYTF. CDR3 bases: TGTGCCAGCAAGGAGAGCGGCAGGGGGAACTATGGCTACACCTTC.

The chain links TRBV23-1 to TRBJ1-5, with no clear D. TRBV23-1 counts as an open reading frame of uncertain function. This CDR3 spans 14 amino acids. The V gene lost 7 bases and the J gene lost 7 bases, with 17 bases spanning the gap. The CDR3: CASNLLRGEQPQHF. The CDR3 nucleotides are TGCGCCAGCAACCTCCTTCGCGGAGAACAGCCCCAGCATTTT.

The chain is built from TRBV28 and TRBJ1-4, with D perhaps matching TRBD1 (5 bases). CDR1 and CDR2 from the germline V gene are MDHEN and SYDVKM. The CDR3 runs 13 residues. V lost 5 bases, J lost 8 bases, and 12 bases lay in between. CDR3 residues: CASSQGMEEKLFF. CDR3 nucleotides: TGTGCCAGCAGTCAGGGAATGGAGGAAAAACTGTTTTTT.

V and J are TRBV30 and TRBJ1-2, with a tentative D call TRBD1 (5 bases). The ends were cut back, 0 bases at V and 3 bases at J, with 11 bases in the middle. The CDR3 has 14 residues. Germline-derived CDR1 and CDR2 are GTSNPN and SVGIG (reference sequence). The CDR3 region has the DNA TGTGCCTGGAGTGTACCAGGACATCACTATGGCTACACCTTC. This sequence encodes CAWSVPGHHYGYTF.

The chain combines TRBV29-1 with TRBJ2-2; D ambiguous. From germline, CDR1 is SQVTM and CDR2 ANQGSEA. The CDR3 consists of 10 residues. The V end was cut by 5 bases, the J end by 4 bases, with 2 bases between. CDR3 bases: TGCAGCGTTCTCACCGGGGAGCTGTTTTTT. Translation gives CSVLTGELFF.

V is TRBV12-3 or TRBV12-4 and J is TRBJ2-1; 7 nucleotides agree with TRBD1. The junction had 1 base not matched to a gene; V was cut back by 2 bases and J by 9 bases. This CDR3 has 12 residues. The CDR3 DNA reads TGTGCCAGCAGTTTATACAGGGGTGAGCAGTTCTTC. Translated: CASSLYRGEQFF.

This clone was counted a few times. For the CDR3, the DNA is TGTGCCAGCAGAGGCTGGCAGGGATCGGACGGCTACACCTTC. Translating gives CASRGWQGSDGYTF. The chain carries TRBV6-5 and TRBJ1-2; weak D call: TRBD1 (5 bases). V lost 6 bases and J lost 8, with 19 bases in between. The CDR3 covers 14 residues. Per germline, CDR1 MNHEY and CDR2 SVGAGI.

This clone was seen more than once but under ten times. The V gene is TRBV2, the J gene TRBJ1-2, with D possibly TRBD1 on 6 matching bases. Germline V CDR1 and CDR2: SNHLY, FYNNEI. CDR3 length: 14 amino acids. Trimming stripped 1 base from V and 6 bases from J, with 12 bases between. This CDR3 is CASSEEIRGNGYTF. CDR3 in DNA: TGTGCCAGCAGTGAAGAGATCAGGGGCAATGGCTACACCTTC.

This rearrangement joins TRBV11-2 to TRBJ2-7, with 8 bases identical to TRBD2. Germline CDR1 reads SGHAT; CDR2 reads FQNNGV. Losses at the gene ends were 1 base for V and 2 bases for J; bases not matched to a gene: 13. This CDR3 contains 18 residues. Here the CDR3 DNA reads TGTGCCAGCAGCTTAGTGGCGTCGGGAGGGATTGGGACCTACGAGCAGTACTTC. This codes for CASSLVASGGIGTYEQYF.

This sequence joins TRBV6-5 and TRBJ1-1; D unresolved. Trimming removed 5 bases at V and 4 bases at J, with 14 bases between. The V gene's germline CDR1 is MNHEY and CDR2 SVGAGI. The CDR3 totals 14 residues. CDR3 region: CASSPSARSTEAFF. DNA for the CDR3: TGTGCCAGCAGTCCTTCGGCGAGGAGCACTGAAGCTTTCTTT.

The chain is built from TRBV6-5 and TRBJ1-2; TRBD1 might be the D (6 bases). The CDR3 length is 13 residues. Germline lookup yields CDR1 MNHEY and CDR2 SVGAGI. Trimming pared 9 bases from V and 5 bases from J, leaving 16 bases between. Here the CDR3 reads CASSRDNRYGYTF. The DNA for the CDR3 is TGTGCCAGTTCTAGGGACAACCGTTATGGCTACACCTTC.

The gene calls are TRBV4-3 and TRBJ1-2; possibly TRBD1 for D (6 bases). Germline V CDR1 and CDR2: LGHNA, YSLEER. V was clipped by 0 bases and J by 5 bases, with 19 bases between them. This CDR3 region has 17 residues. This CDR3 is CASSQDGDTRDLYGYTF. In nucleotides, the CDR3 is TGCGCCAGCAGCCAAGATGGGGACACGAGAGACCTTTATGGCTACACCTTC.